This is a list of T cell receptor beta chains from one sample in a study of regulatory dendritic cells for organ transplantation. Profiling relied on immunoSEQ multiplex PCR, and the TCRdb table lists in-frame clones only, not all of them. The sample lists about 10,000 clones, about 85% occurring once. These TCRs are of unknown antigen specificity. The sequencing input was memory CD4+ T cells from blood cultured with dendritic cells. The receptor source for this set is a human donor in good health. Both conserved end residues are part of each CDR3. The order of the fields is D gene, clone size, J gene, V gene, CDR3 DNA, CDR3 protein. D genes are given only for firm matches. The listing skips clone size in some rows; elsewhere it reads once, few, many or a size class.

TRBD1,.,TRBJ2-1,TRBV5-6,TGTGCCAGCAGCTTGTTCGGGACAGGGAGTACCAATGAGCAGTTCTTC,CASSLFGTGSTNEQFF
.,.,TRBJ2-1,TRBV30,TGTGCCTGGAGTGTAAGGGGACTGGTGTACAATGAGCAGTTCTTC,CAWSVRGLVYNEQFF
TRBD1,.,TRBJ1-4,TRBV4-1,TGCGCCAGCAGCGCGACCGGGACAGGGGCCGAAAAACTGTTTTTT,CASSATGTGAEKLFF
TRBD1,.,TRBJ2-7,TRBV6-5,TGTGCCAGCAGCAGAGCCGGGACAGGGCTCTACGAGCAGTACTTC,CASSRAGTGLYEQYF
TRBD1,.,TRBJ2-3,TRBV6-5,TGTGCCAGCTCGATCCGGGACAGGACCAATACGCAGTATTTT,CASSIRDRTNTQYF
.,.,TRBJ2-7,TRBV2,TGTGCCAGCAGTGAAGCGCTTCTACATTCCCTCGAGCAGTACTTC,CASSEALLHSLEQYF
.,.,TRBJ2-2,TRBV4-2,TGTGCCAGCAGCCAAGATCTCGACGTTTCCGGGGAGCTGTTTTTT,CASSQDLDVSGELFF
.,once,TRBJ1-1,TRBV5-5,TGTGCCAGCAGCTTGGATGTCAGGTTATCTTTT,CASSLDVRLSF
.,.,TRBJ2-3,TRBV15,TGTGCCACCAGCAGAGATCTCCGCAGGACCGATACGCAGTATTTT,CATSRDLRRTDTQYF
.,.,TRBJ1-5,TRBV7-2,TGTGCCAGCAGCCCACCTTGGCCGGGTGCGACCGATAGCAATCAGCCCCAGCATTTT,CASSPPWPGATDSNQPQHF
TRBD2,few,TRBJ2-7,TRBV7-9,TGTGCCAGCAGCTTTAGCGGGACCGGGAACTACGAGCAGTACTTC,CASSFSGTGNYEQYF
.,.,TRBJ2-2,TRBV5-1,TGCGCCAGCAGCTCAGGACAGACAATCACCGGGGAGCTGTTTTTT,CASSSGQTITGELFF
.,.,TRBJ2-7,TRBV11-2,TGTGCCAGCAGCTTAGGATCTGGCGTCCTAGGGTCATACGAGCAGTACTTC,CASSLGSGVLGSYEQYF
.,.,TRBJ2-1,TRBV9,TGTGCCAGCAGCCCGAGCGGAGGTCGGGCTTCCTACAATGAGCAGTTCTTC,CASSPSGGRASYNEQFF
.,few,TRBJ1-1,TRBV20-1,TGCAGTGCTGAAACGTCCCCTGAAGCTTTCTTT,CSAETSPEAFF
.,once,TRBJ2-2,TRBV7-3,TGTGCCAGCAGCTTATTAGTAGGGAACACCGGGGAGCTGTTTTTT,CASSLLVGNTGELFF
.,.,TRBJ2-2,TRBV2,TGTGCCAGCAGACCGACAGAAACCGGGGAGCTGTTTTTT,CASRPTETGELFF
TRBD2,.,TRBJ2-1,TRBV19,TGTGCCAGTAGTATTTCGCCAGGACTAGCGGTTTACAATGAGCAGTTCTTC,CASSISPGLAVYNEQFF
.,.,TRBJ2-7,TRBV7-2,TGTGCCAGCAGCTTAGCGCTGGGCAGGGGAAACTACGAGCAGTACTTC,CASSLALGRGNYEQYF
.,.,TRBJ2-2,TRBV6-5,TGTGCCAGCGGCATCTCGGTCACCGGGGAGCTGTTTTTT,CASGISVTGELFF
.,.,TRBJ2-1,TRBV28,TGTGCCAGCAGTACCACAGGGACCCCCTACAATGAGCAGTTCTTC,CASSTTGTPYNEQFF
.,.,TRBJ1-5,TRBV16,TGTGCCAGCAGCCAATCAGGGTGGGGGGCTGTTCAGCCCCAGCATTTT,CASSQSGWGAVQPQHF
.,.,TRBJ2-7,TRBV27,TGTGCCAGCAGGGGGGGGCAGGGGGTCTACGAGCAGTACTTC,CASRGGQGVYEQYF
TRBD1,once,TRBJ2-7,TRBV25-1,TGTGCCAGCACCACCGGGACAGGATCCTACGAGCAGTACTTC,CASTTGTGSYEQYF
.,.,TRBJ2-1,TRBV4-1,TGCGCCAGCAGCCAAGAAGAGGAGGCGGCGGGGCGCAATGAGCAGTTCTTC,CASSQEEEAAGRNEQFF
.,.,TRBJ1-1,TRBV18,TGTGCCAGCTCACCGATGGGGGACCGGGACACTGAAGCTTTCTTT,CASSPMGDRDTEAFF
.,once,TRBJ2-5,TRBV7-2,TGTGCCAGCAGCTTAGGGACCTCGTACCAAGAGACCCAGTACTTC,CASSLGTSYQETQYF
.,.,TRBJ2-7,TRBV18,TGTGCCAGCTCACCGTCAAATCCGGGACTGACTGGCGAGCAGTACTTC,CASSPSNPGLTGEQYF
.,.,TRBJ2-7,TRBV7-2,TGTGCCAGCGGCCACCCGGCCCCCTACGAGCAGTACTTC,CASGHPAPYEQYF
TRBD1,.,TRBJ2-7,TRBV18,TGTGCCAGCTCCCCGGGACAGGGGGCCGAGCAGTACTTC,CASSPGQGAEQYF
TRBD2,.,TRBJ2-1,TRBV4-2,TGTGCCAGCAGCCAAGATTGGGAGGGTTCGTCTCTTGAGCAGTTCTTC,CASSQDWEGSSLEQFF
.,.,TRBJ1-1,TRBV14,TGTGCCAGCAGCCAAGCAGGGATGAACACTGAAGCTTTCTTT,CASSQAGMNTEAFF
.,once,TRBJ1-5,TRBV6-5,TGTGCCAGCACCCGTTCTGGGGGCAATCAGCCCCAGCATTTT,CASTRSGGNQPQHF
.,.,TRBJ2-5,TRBV2,TGTGCCAGCGCCTCGGCTTTAGAGACCCAGTACTTC,CASASALETQYF
.,once,TRBJ1-5,TRBV9,TGTGCCGCTAACCCAGGACAGACCAATCAGCCCCAGCATTTT,CAANPGQTNQPQHF
TRBD1,.,TRBJ2-1,TRBV15,TGTGCCACCAGTCAGGACAGGTTAAACAATGAGCAGTTCTTC,CATSQDRLNNEQFF
.,once,TRBJ2-7,TRBV14,TGTGCCAGCAGCCTTACCCTCAGGTACGAGCAGTACTTC,CASSLTLRYEQYF
.,.,TRBJ2-1,TRBV7-6,TGTGCCAGCACCAAAGGGGGGGGTCCTACCTCCTACAATGAGCAGTTCTTC,CASTKGGGPTSYNEQFF
.,.,TRBJ2-7,TRBV7-2,TGTGCCAGCAGCTTAGACAGTTCCTACGAGCAGTACTTC,CASSLDSSYEQYF
.,.,TRBJ2-1,TRBV9,TGTGCCAGCAGCTCAGGACCTCTCGGTGGTGAGCAGTTCTTC,CASSSGPLGGEQFF